This T cell receptor (beta chain) was captured by sequencing in a study of blood T cells in healthy people across ages. Germline loops: CDR1 LGHDT, CDR2 YNNKEL (reference sequence). V dropped 4 bases and J dropped 5 bases, with 17 bases sitting between them. There are 15 residues in the CDR3. As regards this clonotype: Its antigen is still unknown. No conserved phenylalanine or tryptophan is present at the end of the CDR3, so a read error is the likely explanation.

It was with a sample-barcoded 5' primer and a J-beta primer mix that a second PCR of about 6 to 12 cycles was run. A template-switch adaptor with 12 random nucleotides tagged each cDNA molecule. TCRdb re-derived calls from the 5' RACE reads in MiXCR, one entry per CDR3 protein. The sample consists of approximately 760,000 distinct CDR3 sequences, around 25% of them appearing once. Points from the study as a whole: TCR beta diversity, measured per million T cells, fell in a roughly linear way with age.

Another study also made use of these data, one on T cells of mothers and their children. Turning to that study: Per mother, over 9.5 million TCR beta CDR3 reads were obtained; per child, about 3 million. Slightly higher overlap, not significant, was seen in related mother-child pairs than in unrelated pairs.

This chain connects TRBV3-1 to TRBJ2-5; D possibly corresponds to TRBD2 (6 bases). The receptor was derived from a boy younger than 18 in good health. The sequencing input was blood. The CDR3 protein is CASSRTPWDWETQYL. The DNA of the CDR3 is TGTGCCAGCAGCCGGACGCCTTGGGACTGGGAGACCCAGTACCTC.